This TCR beta chain appears in the sequencing data of a study of T cell responses to AZD1222 COVID-19 vaccine. Notes on the study in general: Vaccination with two AZD1222 doses was followed by a rise in Spike-specific TCR breadth and depth.

To note about this clone: Its antigen is as yet unknown.

Produced via immunoSEQ multiplex PCR; TCRdb's table is partial and in-frame only. The repertoire includes about 150,000 clones, around 89% of them detected once, and roughly 2.1% sits in the top ten. Trimming removed 2 bases from V and 4 bases from J; junction bases left unmatched: 9. Germline CDR1 is KGHSH and CDR2 is LQKENI. CDR3 length: 16 residues. The chain carries TRBV18 and TRBJ2-5; 8 nucleotides align to TRBD2. The sample consisted of peripheral blood, taken on day 0 of AZD1222 vaccination. The TCR originated in an adult in good health. CDR3 region: CASSPKTREGVETQYF. The CDR3 bases are TGTGCCAGCTCACCAAAAACCCGGGAGGGAGTAGAGACCCAGTACTTC.